These T cell receptor beta chains were read from a single sample in a study of OX40 agonist ivuxolimab in advanced cancers. Here immunoSEQ multiplex PCR was the method, and the copy in TCRdb shows in-frame clones only, minus some. The table includes 75,000 to 95,000 clones, more than 80% detected once. This sample comprised CD4+ or CD8+ T cells sorted from blood, obtained in a trial of the OX40 agonist ivuxolimab. These receptors all stem from an adult with an advanced solid tumor such as melanoma, head and neck, liver or kidney cancer. Both conserved end residues are part of each CDR3. Fields, in order: CDR3 protein, CDR3 DNA, V gene, D gene, clone size, J gene. A D gene is named only where the DNA matches it firmly. Not all rows give a size; the values are once, few, many and, for expanded clones, a class.

CDR3: CATSKGNQPQHF
DNA: TGTGCCACCAGCAAAGGGAATCAGCCCCAGCATTTT
V: TRBV15
D: -
size: -
J: TRBJ1-5

CDR3: CASSPSTGSTEAFF
DNA: TGTGCCAGCAGCCCTTCGACAGGCAGCACTGAAGCTTTCTTT
V: TRBV9
D: -
size: -
J: TRBJ1-1

CDR3: CSVEAAAGVSHNEQFF
DNA: TGCAGCGTTGAAGCCGCAGCGGGAGTTTCCCACAATGAGCAGTTCTTC
V: TRBV29-1
D: TRBD2
size: -
J: TRBJ2-1

CDR3: CASSKRGGGVTGELFF
DNA: TGTGCCAGCAGCAAACGCGGAGGAGGGGTCACCGGGGAGCTGTTTTTT
V: TRBV21-1
D: -
size: -
J: TRBJ2-2

CDR3: CASSLGVSNEQFF
DNA: TGTGCCAGCAGCTTAGGTGTGAGCAATGAGCAGTTCTTC
V: TRBV7-9
D: -
size: -
J: TRBJ2-1

CDR3: CASSLAPPDTQYF
DNA: TGCGCCAGCAGCTTGGCCCCGCCAGATACGCAGTATTTT
V: TRBV5-1
D: -
size: -
J: TRBJ2-3

CDR3: CASSWGTSGENEQFF
DNA: TGTGCCAGCAGCTGGGGGACTAGCGGAGAGAATGAGCAGTTCTTC
V: TRBV5-6
D: TRBD2
size: -
J: TRBJ2-1

CDR3: CASSERVEGYTF
DNA: TGTGCCAGCAGTGAAAGGGTAGAAGGCTACACCTTC
V: TRBV2
D: -
size: -
J: TRBJ1-2

CDR3: CASSPRGGAREQYF
DNA: TGTGCCAGCAGCCCCCGGGGGGGGGCGAGGGAGCAGTACTTC
V: TRBV7-9
D: TRBD2
size: -
J: TRBJ2-7

CDR3: CASRSRLGRETQYF
DNA: TGTGCCAGCCGTTCCCGATTGGGGAGGGAGACCCAGTACTTC
V: TRBV27
D: -
size: -
J: TRBJ2-5

CDR3: CASSLWAESTEAFF
DNA: TGTGCCAGCAGTTTGTGGGCCGAAAGCACTGAAGCTTTCTTT
V: TRBV28
D: -
size: -
J: TRBJ1-1

CDR3: CASSYLAGISTDTQYF
DNA: TGCGCCAGCAGCTACCTCGCGGGGATTAGCACAGATACGCAGTATTTT
V: TRBV5-1
D: -
size: -
J: TRBJ2-3

CDR3: CASSQMGQGTYGYTF
DNA: TGTGCCAGCTCACAGATGGGACAGGGGACCTATGGCTACACCTTC
V: TRBV18
D: TRBD1
size: -
J: TRBJ1-2

CDR3: CASNTGGRAETQYF
DNA: TGTGCCAGCAATACTGGCGGGAGGGCAGAGACCCAGTACTTC
V: TRBV2
D: TRBD2
size: few
J: TRBJ2-5

CDR3: CASRATGTYGYTF
DNA: TGTGCCAGCAGGGCGACAGGGACTTATGGCTACACCTTC
V: TRBV5-5
D: TRBD1
size: -
J: TRBJ1-2

CDR3: CASTSDSVYNEQFF
DNA: TGTGCCAGCACAAGTGACTCCGTGTACAATGAGCAGTTCTTC
V: TRBV2
D: -
size: -
J: TRBJ2-1

CDR3: CAIKSGTGGRGHYGYTF
DNA: TGTGCCATTAAGTCCGGGACAGGGGGGCGGGGGCACTATGGCTACACCTTC
V: TRBV7-2
D: TRBD1
size: -
J: TRBJ1-2

CDR3: CASSLGLAGGAYEQYF
DNA: TGCGCCAGCAGCCTAGGACTAGCGGGAGGAGCCTACGAGCAGTACTTC
V: TRBV5-1
D: TRBD2
size: -
J: TRBJ2-7

CDR3: CATSRDKGLGTEAFF
DNA: TGTGCCACCAGCAGAGATAAGGGGCTGGGCACTGAAGCTTTCTTT
V: TRBV15
D: -
size: -
J: TRBJ1-1